This entry lists 8 T cell receptor beta chains sequenced from one sample in a study of blood T cell repertoires in COVID-19. This table comes from immunoSEQ multiplex PCR, and its TCRdb copy is limited to in-frame clones, with some not included. The sample lists hundreds of thousands of clones, about 88% occurring once. The sequenced sample was PBMCs or T cells enriched from blood (not recorded which). The receptors derive from a woman in her 30s who had recovered from COVID-19.

This chain uses TRBV7-9 with TRBJ2-7; D gene unclear. The CDR3 extends over 13 amino acids. CDR1 is SEHNR, CDR2 FQNEAQ, per germline (reference sequence). V was pared by 1 base and J by 3 bases, with 7 bases between. CDR3 in DNA: TGTGCCAGCAGCTTAGGTCAGGTCTACGAGCAGTACTTC. Amino acid sequence: CASSLGQVYEQYF. Using reference TRBV7-9 and TRBJ2-7 for the parts outside the CDR3, the full variable domain is DTGVSQNPRHKITKRGQNVTFRCDPISEHNRLYWYRQTLGQGPEFLTYFQNEAQLEKSRLLSDRFSAERPKGSFSTLEIQRTEQGDSAMYLCASSLGQVYEQYFGPGTRLTVT.

The chain joins TRBV7-9 to TRBJ1-2; the D gene is possibly TRBD1 (6 bases). The length of the CDR3 is 18 residues. The germline V gene has CDR1 SEHNR and CDR2 FQNEAQ (reference sequence). V was shortened by 1 base and J by 0 bases, with 18 bases between the two germline ends. The CDR3: CASSLEGGTLPANYGYTF. For the CDR3, the DNA is TGTGCCAGCAGCTTAGAGGGGGGGACACTCCCAGCTAACTATGGCTACACCTTC.

The CDR3 loop is CASSWTGDYGYTF. In DNA form, the CDR3 reads TGTGCCAGCAGTTGGACAGGGGATTATGGCTACACCTTC. This chain uses TRBV27 with TRBJ1-2; TRBD1 aligns across 9 bases. Unmatched junction bases numbered 2, after V lost 4 bases and J lost 5 bases. The length of the CDR3 is 13 residues. Germline CDR1 is MNHEY and CDR2 is SMNVEV (reference sequence).

The V gene is TRBV5-1, the J gene TRBJ2-2; TRBD1 aligns across 9 bases. This CDR3 region has 15 residues. Germline V gene lookup returns CDR1 SGHRS and CDR2 YFSETQ. The J segment lost 3 bases and the V segment lost 4 bases, leaving 4 bases of the junction unmatched. CDR3 sequence: CASSPDRGHTGELFF. CDR3 nucleotide sequence: TGCGCCAGCAGCCCGGACAGGGGTCACACCGGGGAGCTGTTTTTT. Variable domain in full (rest from reference TRBV5-1 and TRBJ2-2): KAGVTQTPRYLIKTRGQQVTLSCSPISGHRSVSWYQQTPGQGLQFLFEYFSETQRNKGNFPGRFSGRQFSNSRSEMNVSTLELGDSALYLCASSPDRGHTGELFFGEGSRLTVL.

The CDR3 here is CASSQDSRGGLGETQYF. The CDR3 nucleotides are TGTGCCAGCAGCCAAGATTCCCGAGGGGGCTTGGGGGAGACCCAGTACTTC. The gene calls are TRBV3-1 (or the pseudogene TRBV3-2) and TRBJ2-5; 7 bases match TRBD1. Trimming removed 0 bases from V and 5 bases from J; junction bases left unmatched: 12. The CDR3 has 17 amino acids. Per the germline V gene, CDR1 is LGHDT and CDR2 is YNNKEL (reference sequence).

The J gene is TRBJ1-1, the V gene TRBV6-6, with D perhaps TRBD1 (5 bases). Trimming pared 2 bases from V and 5 bases from J, leaving 9 bases between. The CDR3 sequence is 13 residues long. Germline CDR1 and CDR2: MNHNY and SVGAGI (reference sequence). The CDR3 loop reads CASSYMQGTEAFF. CDR3 nucleotide sequence: TGTGCCAGCAGTTACATGCAGGGAACTGAAGCTTTCTTT.

The chain recombines TRBV3-1 (or the pseudogene TRBV3-2) with TRBJ2-1, with TRBD2 as a possible D gene (5 bases). The CDR3 spans 16 residues. CDR1 is LGHDT, CDR2 YNNKEL, per germline (reference sequence). Between the trimmed V and J ends, which lost 2 bases and 2 bases, there was a span of 13 bases. CDR3 loop: CASSQPTTTAYNEQFF. In DNA, the CDR3 is TGTGCCAGCAGCCAACCCACGACTACCGCCTACAATGAGCAGTTCTTC.

The chain is built from TRBV6-5 and TRBJ1-3, with D possibly TRBD1 on 6 matching bases. V lost 0 bases to trimming and J lost 2 bases, with 8 bases between them. This CDR3 is 15 amino acids long. Germline V gives CDR1 MNHEY, CDR2 SVGAGI. The CDR3 region has the DNA TGTGCCAGCAGTTACTCGGGGGGGCCTGGAAACACCATATATTTT. This encodes CASSYSGGPGNTIYF.